The next 21 T cell receptor beta chains were all read from a single sample in a study of shared clonotypes between healthy human individuals. The method was immunoSEQ multiplex PCR; TCRdb's version includes in-frame clones alone and lacks a portion of them. The sample yields millions of clones, roughly 93% seen once. Sequencing was done on a sample of naive CD4+ T cells from PBMCs. Subset: CD45RA+ positively selected. Every receptor here comes from a man aged 18 to 35 in good health. Some clones in this sample may be carry-over from other donors' samples.

V gene TRBV28 combines with J gene TRBJ1-2, with D possibly being TRBD1 (6 bases). Trimming took 7 bases from V and 7 from J, leaving 22 bases between them. This CDR3 has 15 residues. The germline CDR1 and CDR2 sequences are MDHEN and SYDVKM. CDR3 loop: CASTITWGAQGGYTF. CDR3 sequence (DNA): TGTGCCAGCACTATCACGTGGGGGGCGCAGGGTGGCTACACCTTC.

This CDR3 is CASSKSGADGSYEQYF. CDR3 in DNA: TGTGCCAGCAGCAAAAGCGGGGCAGACGGCTCCTACGAGCAGTACTTC. This chain joins TRBV21-1 and TRBJ2-7; the table's D call TRBD2 went unverified against the DNA. TRBV21-1 is a listed pseudogene. This CDR3 is built from 16 residues.

The chain uses TRBV7-9 and TRBJ2-3; 14 bases match TRBD2. The CDR3 contains 18 residues. The V gene's germline CDR1 is SEHNR and CDR2 FQNEAQ (reference sequence). The V gene end was trimmed by 3 bases and the J gene end by 0 bases; junction bases not matched to a gene: 5. The CDR3 bases are TGTGCCAGCAGCTTCGGGACTAGCGGGAGAAGGAGCACAGATACGCAGTATTTT. Its protein product is CASSFGTSGRRSTDTQYF.

The gene calls are TRBV2 and TRBJ2-7; D gene uncertain. The germline CDR1 and CDR2 sequences are SNHLY and FYNNEI. This CDR3 has 11 amino acids. The V and J ends lost 6 bases and 5 bases respectively, with 8 bases between them. The CDR3 nucleotides are TGTGCCAGCAGCGTAGATCACGAGCAGTACTTC. This sequence encodes CASSVDHEQYF.

A single count supports this clone. This chain uses TRBV5-1 with TRBJ2-7; D perhaps matches TRBD1 (6 bases). The CDR3 is made up of 15 amino acids. V dropped 4 bases and J dropped 6 bases, with 20 bases sitting between them. Germline loops: CDR1 SGHRS, CDR2 YFSETQ. CDR3 amino acids: CASSPLRLDSLEQYF. The CDR3 coding sequence is TGCGCCAGCAGCCCACTGCGGCTGGACAGCCTCGAGCAGTACTTC.

The V and J genes are TRBV2 and TRBJ2-1; 7 positions match TRBD1. V shed 4 bases and J 5 bases; nucleotides not matched to a gene: 8. The CDR3 is made up of 15 amino acids. Per the germline V gene, CDR1 is SNHLY and CDR2 is FYNNEI. CDR3 loop: CASSADRVFHNEQFF. CDR3 bases: TGTGCCAGCAGTGCCGACAGGGTATTTCACAATGAGCAGTTCTTC. Combining the CDR3 with reference TRBV2 and TRBJ2-1 gives the whole variable domain EPEVTQTPSHQVTQMGQEVILRCVPISNHLYFYWYRQILGQKVEFLVSFYNNEISEKSEIFDDQFSVERPDGSNFTLKIRSTKLEDSAMYFCASSADRVFHNEQFFGPGTRLTVL.

The V gene is TRBV6-6, the J gene TRBJ2-3; D possibly uses TRBD1 or TRBD2 (6 bases each). Germline V gene lookup returns CDR1 MNHNY and CDR2 SVGAGI (reference sequence). The CDR3 loop spans 16 amino acids. The V end was cut by 6 bases, the J end by 7 bases, with 23 bases between. The CDR3 sequence: CASSPGAPGVSYTQYF. CDR3 nucleotide sequence: TGTGCCAGCAGCCCGGGGGCCCCCGGGGTTTCTTATACGCAGTATTTT.

The chain has TRBV19 and TRBJ1-2; 8 nucleotides match TRBD1. The CDR3 spans 15 residues. Germline-derived CDR1 and CDR2 are LNHDA and SQIVND (reference sequence). Losses at the gene ends were 5 bases for V and 2 bases for J; bases not matched to a gene: 7. In nucleotides, the CDR3 is TGTGCCAGTAGTGAGGGACAGGTGGGAAACTATGGCTACACCTTC. Protein sequence: CASSEGQVGNYGYTF.

In this sample, this clone turned up once. The DNA of the CDR3 is TGTGCCAGTAGTCTCCTGGGGGGGACCCAGTACTTC. Its translation: CASSLLGGTQYF. The chain joins TRBV19 to TRBJ2-5; TRBD2 is a possible D gene (6 bases). CDR1 is LNHDA, CDR2 SQIVND, per germline (reference sequence). The CDR3 is made up of 12 amino acids. Trimming left V 5 bases short and J 7 bases short, with 11 bases between.

The chain employs TRBV4-1 and TRBJ2-2, with D maybe TRBD2 (7 bases). This CDR3 region has 15 residues. The germline V and J ends were trimmed by 4 bases and 7 bases, with 16 bases remaining between them. Germline V gives CDR1 MGHRA, CDR2 YSYEKL. The CDR3 here is CASSPRGGAVGELFF. The DNA for the CDR3 is TGCGCCAGCAGCCCCCGTGGGGGGGCCGTCGGGGAGCTGTTTTTT.

The chain uses TRBV28 and TRBJ1-2, with D possibly TRBD1 on 6 matching bases. The CDR3 is 12 residues long. Germline assignment: CDR1 MDHEN and CDR2 SYDVKM. V was cut by 10 bases and J by 2 bases, with 11 bases left in between. CDR3 DNA sequence: TGTGCCACCCGTACAGGGAACTATGGCTACACCTTC. As protein: CATRTGNYGYTF.

The J gene is TRBJ2-1, the V gene TRBV28, with TRBD1 matching over 8 bases. J gave up 13 bases and V 3 bases, and 11 bases lay outside the gene matches. This CDR3 has 14 amino acids. Germline assignment: CDR1 MDHEN and CDR2 SYDVKM. CDR3 loop: CASSFGWAGGAQFF. Written as DNA, the CDR3 is TGTGCCAGCAGTTTTGGGTGGGCAGGGGGCGCTCAGTTCTTC.

This clone appeared a single time. Other DNA sequences in the sample encode the same CDR3. The chain carries TRBV6-1 and TRBJ1-5; no reliable D call. There are 12 residues in the CDR3. Trimming cost V 2 bases and J 1 base, with 0 bases left between them. Per the germline V gene, CDR1 is MNHNS and CDR2 is SASEGT. CDR3 residues: CASSESNQPQHF. The CDR3 DNA reads as TGTGCCAGCAGTGAAAGCAATCAGCCCCAGCATTTT.

The V gene is TRBV7-9, the J gene TRBJ2-4, with TRBD2 identical over 10 bases. Germline V gene sequence: CDR1 SEHNR, CDR2 FQNEAQ (reference sequence). V lost 8 bases to trimming and J lost 3 bases; unmatched junction nucleotides: 19. The CDR3 spans 19 residues. The CDR3: CASRPNGRLAGEGKNIQYF. The CDR3 DNA is TGTGCCAGCCGCCCGAACGGGCGGCTAGCGGGAGAAGGCAAAAACATTCAGTACTTC. Variable domain in full (rest from reference TRBV7-9 and TRBJ2-4): DTGVSQNPRHKITKRGQNVTFRCDPISEHNRLYWYRQTLGQGPEFLTYFQNEAQLEKSRLLSDRFSAERPKGSFSTLEIQRTEQGDSAMYLCASRPNGRLAGEGKNIQYFGAGTRLSVL.

The chain has TRBV19 and TRBJ1-1; D is possibly TRBD1 (6 bases). CDR1 is LNHDA and CDR2 is SQIVND in the germline V gene (reference sequence). V shed 5 bases and J shed 7 bases, with 14 bases lying between them. This CDR3 spans 13 amino acids. The CDR3, as DNA: TGTGCCAGTAGTTCTCGGACAGCAGATGAAGCTTTCTTT. Protein: CASSSRTADEAFF.

The V and J genes are TRBV7-3 and TRBJ2-7; tentative D call: TRBD1 (6 bases). This CDR3 has 15 amino acids. CDR1 is SGHTA, CDR2 FQGTGA, per germline. The V and J ends lost 1 base and 2 bases respectively, with 12 bases between them. The CDR3 reads CASSLRGQGPYEQYF. In DNA, the CDR3 is TGTGCCAGCAGCTTAAGGGGGCAGGGACCCTACGAGCAGTACTTC.

The V and J genes are TRBV27 and TRBJ1-3; 7 bases are a match to TRBD1. Unmatched junction bases numbered 8, after V lost 5 bases and J lost 4 bases. Germline V gene data show CDR1 as MNHEY and CDR2 as SMNVEV (reference sequence). There are 15 residues in the CDR3. For the CDR3, the DNA is TGTGCCAGCAGTCCTGCAGGGGGTACGGGAAACACCATATATTTT. Translating gives CASSPAGGTGNTIYF.

This chain links TRBV5-8 with TRBJ2-7; possible D gene TRBD1, 5 bases. Germline V gene lookup returns CDR1 SGHTS and CDR2 YDEGEE. Trimming cost V 1 base and J 3 bases, with 8 bases left between them. The CDR3 spans 13 residues. In nucleotides, the CDR3 is TGTGCCAGCAGCTTGTATCAGGGCTACGAGCAGTACTTC. Residues: CASSLYQGYEQYF.

The chain combines TRBV11-2 with TRBJ2-1; D assignment may be TRBD1 or TRBD2 (5 bases each). Between the trimmed V and J ends, which lost 1 base and 7 bases, there was a span of 14 bases. The germline V gene encodes CDR1 SGHAT and CDR2 FQNNGV. This CDR3 contains 15 residues. The CDR3 here is CASSLVFGTQNEQFF. In DNA, the CDR3 is TGTGCCAGCAGCTTAGTTTTCGGGACCCAAAATGAGCAGTTCTTC.

This chain uses TRBV6-1 with TRBJ2-5; 10 nucleotides agree with TRBD2. The V gene end was trimmed by 4 bases and the J gene end by 3 bases; junction bases not matched to a gene: 5. The length of the CDR3 is 15 residues. CDR1 and CDR2 from the germline V gene are MNHNS and SASEGT. The CDR3 spells CASSASGTSEETQYF. CDR3 DNA sequence: TGTGCCAGCAGTGCGTCCGGGACTAGCGAAGAGACCCAGTACTTC.

The V gene is TRBV6-1, the J gene TRBJ1-2; 8 bases agree with TRBD1. The V gene end was trimmed by 5 bases and the J gene end by 4 bases; junction bases not matched to a gene: 6. This CDR3 contains 14 residues. Germline values: CDR1 MNHNS, CDR2 SASEGT. CDR3 nucleotide sequence: TGTGCCAGCAGTCGTAACACAGGGGGCTATGGCTACACCTTC. Translation: CASSRNTGGYGYTF.